This T cell receptor (beta chain) derives from a study of T cell changes during pregnancy in multiple sclerosis. Produced via immunoSEQ multiplex PCR; TCRdb's table is partial and in-frame only. This table holds around 110,000 clones, about 90% found once. V gave up 4 bases and J gave up 5 bases; unmatched junction bases: 12. The CDR3 consists of 17 residues. Germline V gene sequence: CDR1 LNHDA, CDR2 SQIVND (reference sequence). The V and J genes are TRBV19 and TRBJ2-4; 9 nucleotides match TRBD1. This specimen was peripheral blood, taken before pregnancy. The receptor's source is a female donor with multiple sclerosis, enrolled in a pregnancy study. The CDR3 spells CASSRRQGGANENIQYF. The CDR3 nucleotides read TGTGCCAGTAGTAGAAGACAGGGGGGGGCGAATGAAAACATTCAGTACTTC.